This section outlines one TCR beta chain sequence together with its context. Its antigen is not identified. Germline V gene lookup returns CDR1 MNHEY and CDR2 SVGAGI. The CDR3 has 15 amino acids. V was shortened by 6 bases and J by 2 bases, with 14 bases between the two germline ends. Some clones are missing from TCRdb's copy, which holds only in-frame ones; the method was immunoSEQ multiplex PCR. The sample gives some 350,000 clones, approximately 74% of which show up once; about 9.3% is in the top ten. These data are taken from a study of shared clonotypes between healthy human individuals. Study-wide results and caveats: Blood alone was sampled, and tissue repertoires likely differ.

Both subsets, CD45RA+ naive and CD45RA-negative memory, were split from the CD4+ cells. This receptor was taken from a man aged 25-45 years in good health. The chain uses TRBV6-5 and TRBJ1-5; a weak D match, TRBD1 (6 bases). Sequencing was done on a sample of memory CD4+ T cells sorted from blood. Indicated subset: CD45RA-negative fraction. CDR3 coding DNA: TGTGCCAGCAGGATCACAGGGATCGGCAATCAGCCCCAGCATTTT. It encodes CASRITGIGNQPQHF.